This T cell receptor (beta chain) was found in a study of shared clonotypes between healthy human individuals. Assay: immunoSEQ multiplex PCR; the TCRdb copy retains only in-frame clones and omits some. The sample lists more than 200,000 clones, about 69% occurring once. V gave up 2 bases and J gave up 7 bases; unmatched junction bases: 4. CDR1 and CDR2 (germline): MGHDK, SYGVNS. This CDR3 has 14 amino acids. This receptor was identified in a man aged 30 to 39 in good health. J is TRBJ2-1 and V is TRBV25-1; 8 bases align to TRBD2. What was sequenced was memory CD4+ T cells sorted from blood. Subset: CD45RA-negative fraction. The CDR3 nucleotides are TGTGCCAGCAGTGAAGCGGGAGGAGGAAATGAGCAGTTCTTC. It translates to CASSEAGGGNEQFF.